This T cell receptor (beta chain) was obtained from a study of T cell changes during pregnancy in multiple sclerosis. The protocol was immunoSEQ multiplex PCR, while the TCRdb copy is restricted to in-frame clones and leaves out a portion. The table shows almost 50,000 clones, with around 92% occurring only once. J gave up 4 bases and V 2 bases, and 7 bases lay outside the gene matches. Germline V gene sequence: CDR1 MNHEY, CDR2 SVGAGI. This CDR3 comprises 15 residues. The material was peripheral blood, obtained after pregnancy. The chain employs TRBV6-5 and TRBJ1-1, with 7 bases aligning to TRBD1. This clonotype originated in a female donor with multiple sclerosis, enrolled in a pregnancy study. The CDR3 coding sequence is TGTGCCAGCAGTTACAGGGGGCCGTCGGGCACTGAAGCTTTCTTT. This translates into CASSYRGPSGTEAFF.